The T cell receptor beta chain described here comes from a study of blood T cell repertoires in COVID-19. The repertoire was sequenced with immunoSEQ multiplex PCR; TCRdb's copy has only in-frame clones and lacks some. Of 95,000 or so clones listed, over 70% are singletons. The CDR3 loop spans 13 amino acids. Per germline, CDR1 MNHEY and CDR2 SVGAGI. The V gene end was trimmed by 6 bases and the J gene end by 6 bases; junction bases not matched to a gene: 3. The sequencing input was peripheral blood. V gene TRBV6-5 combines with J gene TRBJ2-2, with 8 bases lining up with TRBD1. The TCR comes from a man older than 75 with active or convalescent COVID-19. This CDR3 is CASSLQGAGELFF. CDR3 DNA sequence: TGTGCCAGCAGCCTACAGGGGGCCGGGGAGCTGTTTTTT.